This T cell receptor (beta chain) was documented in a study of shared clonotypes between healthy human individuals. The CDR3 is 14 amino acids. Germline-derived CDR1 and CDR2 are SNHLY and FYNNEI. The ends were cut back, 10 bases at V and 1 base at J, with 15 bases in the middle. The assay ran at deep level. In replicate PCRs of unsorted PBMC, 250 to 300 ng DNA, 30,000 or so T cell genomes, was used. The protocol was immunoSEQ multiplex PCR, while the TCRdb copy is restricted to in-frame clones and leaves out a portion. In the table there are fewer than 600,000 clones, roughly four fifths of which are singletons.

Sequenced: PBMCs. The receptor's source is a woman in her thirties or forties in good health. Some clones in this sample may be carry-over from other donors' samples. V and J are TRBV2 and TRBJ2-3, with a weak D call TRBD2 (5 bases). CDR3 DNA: TGTGCCAACCATCAGGAGGCTCGCACAGATACGCAGTATTTT. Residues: CANHQEARTDTQYF.